A selection of T cell receptor beta chains follows, all from one sample in a study of T cells in Graves' hyperthyroidism and ophthalmopathy. Each CDR3 protein is one row after TCRdb ran MiXCR on the multiplex PCR reads. The sample holds fewer than 850,000 distinct CDR3 sequences, about 18% seen once. Source material: blood. These receptors were collected from a man aged 45-65 years with Graves' hyperthyroidism. The CDR3 runs from the conserved cysteine through the conserved F or W. A D gene is named only where the DNA matches it firmly.

cdr3_length,d_call,j_call,v_call,cdr3_aa
14,-,TRBJ2-6,TRBV4-3,CASSRGDGANVLTF
15,TRBD1,TRBJ1-5,TRBV12-3/TRBV12-4,CASSRGQGSNQPQHF
16,-,TRBJ2-4,TRBV28,CASSFNPGGAKNIQYF
15,-,TRBJ2-7,TRBV6-1,CASSARGVLGYEQYF
14,-,TRBJ1-2,TRBV7-2,CASSLVPGIDGYTF
13,-,TRBJ1-1,TRBV5-1,CASSMEVYTEAFF
14,TRBD1,TRBJ1-5,TRBV27,CASSPRTGHQPQHF
14,TRBD1,TRBJ1-1,TRBV29-1,CSALTDRGGTEAFF
15,-,TRBJ1-5,TRBV6-1,CASSTGALSNQPQHF
16,TRBD2,TRBJ2-1,TRBV27,CASSLYRLLGGNEQFF
14,-,TRBJ2-5,TRBV18,CASHRQGNQETQYF
18,TRBD1,TRBJ2-1,TRBV15,CATSRTTRDRGFSDEQFF
15,TRBD1,TRBJ2-2,TRBV11-2,CASSQRQGGTGELFF
15,TRBD1,TRBJ2-1,TRBV27,CASSSPGTGWAEQFF
14,-,TRBJ2-1,TRBV19,CASSMTETYNEQFF
15,TRBD2,TRBJ2-1,TRBV9,CAGSVGLAGYNEQFF
15,TRBD1,TRBJ2-2,TRBV2,CASSQDRGKGGELFF
12,-,TRBJ2-1,TRBV11-3,CASSGSISEQFF
13,-,TRBJ2-1,TRBV30,CASRMREIDEQFF
18,TRBD2,TRBJ2-5,TRBV28,CASSPRPGLAGIQETQYF
15,-,TRBJ2-5,TRBV7-9,CASSLEGQGVETQYF
15,TRBD2,TRBJ2-1,TRBV19,CASGTRSGSFNEQFF
14,-,TRBJ2-3,TRBV5-1,CAGTLVPSTDTQYF
14,-,TRBJ2-6,TRBV6-1,CATSGHSGANVLTF
18,-,TRBJ2-1,TRBV9,CASSVLGLSQLTYNEQFF
17,-,TRBJ2-6,TRBV11-2,CASSVVGALAGANVLTF
13,-,TRBJ1-5,TRBV2,CASSDSSHPPQHF
15,TRBD2,TRBJ2-3,TRBV6-1,CASSRGLAGTDTQYF
16,-,TRBJ1-3,TRBV7-9,CASSFEPRDPGNTIYF
15,-,TRBJ1-4,TRBV14,CASSQIWGANEKLFF
14,-,TRBJ1-5,TRBV7-8,CASTPRHNRGPQHF
15,TRBD2,TRBJ2-1,TRBV27,CASSFASGSGNEQFF
12,-,TRBJ2-7,TRBV10-3,CAIMGEGNEQYF
14,-,TRBJ1-5,TRBV28,CASSLARGNQPQHF
15,-,TRBJ2-1,TRBV7-6,CASSLDRGFRNEQFF
15,TRBD2,TRBJ2-7,TRBV28,CASSLSSGLSYEQYF
13,TRBD1,TRBJ2-7,TRBV7-9,CASSLDGTDEQYF
13,TRBD1,TRBJ1-4,TRBV3-1,CASSRQGDEKLFF
11,-,TRBJ2-7,TRBV6-2/TRBV6-3,CASSWTNEQYF
13,-,TRBJ2-7,TRBV11-3,CASKRRGSHEQYF
16,-,TRBJ1-2,TRBV5-6,CASSLSPGARPYGYTF
14,-,TRBJ2-1,TRBV19,CASSISLGQNEQFF
15,TRBD2,TRBJ2-1,TRBV19,CASSILAGVRVEQFF
14,TRBD2,TRBJ2-7,TRBV29-1,CSVSTWGGPDERYF
15,TRBD2,TRBJ2-7,TRBV4-3,CASSQGLAPAYEQYF
15,TRBD2,TRBJ2-1,TRBV28,CASSPTSGRGNEQFF
17,-,TRBJ2-1,TRBV4-1,CASSQDLQRLWGNEQFF
14,-,TRBJ1-2,TRBV6-1,CASTYAGVGYGYTF
17,-,TRBJ2-4,TRBV27,CASSFQGVGRAKNIQYF
15,-,TRBJ2-5,TRBV6-1,CAAQGTGGLQETQYF
14,TRBD1,TRBJ2-5,TRBV7-9,CASSEYRGQETQYF
15,TRBD1,TRBJ1-2,TRBV28,CASSIDRGQGIGYTF
16,-,TRBJ2-1,TRBV15,CATSRRHPASYNEQFF
15,-,TRBJ2-7,TRBV11-2,CASSFPGRSSYEQYF
14,-,TRBJ2-5,TRBV15,CATSRGGSQETQYF
18,TRBD2,TRBJ2-2,TRBV27,CASSFGLAGGRYTGELFF
16,-,TRBJ2-5,TRBV3-1,CASSQLSIRKKETQYF